These 31 T cell receptor beta chains were all obtained from the same sample, sequenced in a study of control samples from healthy donors and cancer patients. TCRdb's table, derived via immunoSEQ multiplex PCR, lists solely in-frame clones and lacks some. The profile shows 110,000 to 150,000 clones, approximately 88% of them singletons. Sequences were obtained from blood. These receptors all come from a young man in good health.

V and J are TRBV5-4 and TRBJ2-1, with 13 bases fitting TRBD2. V shed 0 bases, J shed 6 bases, and the junction held 3 bases outside the gene matches. Germline V gives CDR1 SGHNT, CDR2 YYREEE (reference sequence). The CDR3 is 16 residues long. In DNA, the CDR3 is TGTGCCAGCAGCTTGGGGACTAGCGGGAGATCCAATGAGCAGTTCTTC. Translating gives CASSLGTSGRSNEQFF. Together with reference TRBV5-4 and TRBJ2-1, the CDR3 gives the full variable domain: ETGVTQSPTHLIKTRGQQVTLRCSSQSGHNTVSWYQQALGQGPQFIFQYYREEENGRGNFPPRFSGLQFPNYSSELNVNALELDDSALYLCASSLGTSGRSNEQFFGPGTRLTVL.

J is TRBJ2-1 and V is TRBV7-9, with D possibly being TRBD2 (6 bases). Trimming pared 5 bases from V and 0 bases from J, leaving 14 bases between. The CDR3 is 16 amino acids. Germline V gene sequence: CDR1 SEHNR, CDR2 FQNEAQ (reference sequence). CDR3 sequence reads: CASSPRDLSSYNEQFF. In DNA form, the CDR3 reads TGTGCCAGCAGCCCTCGGGACTTAAGCTCCTACAATGAGCAGTTCTTC.

This clone was counted a few times. V is TRBV6-5 and J is TRBJ1-2; possible D gene TRBD1, 6 bases. CDR3 length: 14 residues. The V gene's germline CDR1 is MNHEY and CDR2 SVGAGI. V was clipped by 0 bases and J by 6 bases, with 11 bases between them. The CDR3 here is CASSYSGARHGYTF. The CDR3 region has the DNA TGTGCCAGCAGTTACTCGGGGGCACGACATGGCTACACCTTC.

The chain uses TRBV19 and TRBJ2-7, with D possibly being TRBD2 (5 bases). This CDR3 is built from 14 residues. Trimming left V 4 bases short and J 3 bases short, with 13 bases between. CDR1 and CDR2 (germline): LNHDA, SQIVND (reference sequence). The CDR3 loop is CASSNLGGLYEQYF. As DNA, the CDR3 is TGTGCCAGTAGTAATTTGGGCGGACTCTACGAGCAGTACTTC.

This clone was picked up a small number of times. This chain links TRBV6-4 with TRBJ1-2, with no clear D. The V end was cut by 7 bases, the J end by 4 bases, with 13 bases between. The CDR3 has 13 residues. CDR1 and CDR2 from the germline V gene are MRHNA and SNTAGT. The CDR3 loop is CASIHANIYGYTF. The CDR3 nucleotides read TGTGCCAGCATTCATGCTAATATCTATGGCTACACCTTC.

J is TRBJ2-7 and V is TRBV6-2 or TRBV6-3, with 9 bases matching TRBD1. Trimming took 5 bases from V and 4 from J; bases not matched to a gene: 9. Per germline, CDR1 MNHEY and CDR2 SVGEGT. The CDR3 runs to 15 residues. CDR3 loop: CASSAPGQGIYEQYF. CDR3 bases: TGTGCCAGCAGTGCTCCGGGACAGGGCATTTACGAGCAGTACTTC.

The chain employs TRBV7-6 and TRBJ2-3; 9 bases are shared with TRBD1. V was clipped by 1 base and J by 10 bases; unmatched bases: 3. Germline V gives CDR1 SGHVS, CDR2 FNYEAQ. CDR3 size: 13 residues. CDR3 amino acids: CASSLGDRVAQYF. CDR3 in DNA: TGTGCCAGCAGCTTAGGGGACAGGGTGGCGCAGTATTTT.

This chain links TRBV6-4 with TRBJ2-3; 11 nucleotides align to TRBD1. Germline lookup yields CDR1 MRHNA and CDR2 SNTAGT. The CDR3 is 14 amino acids. V gave up 7 bases and J gave up 5 bases; unmatched junction bases: 5. CDR3 sequence reads: CASKTDRGQDTQYF. Written as DNA, the CDR3 is TGTGCCAGCAAGACGGACAGGGGGCAAGATACGCAGTATTTT.

The chain has TRBV6-6 and TRBJ2-7; 7 bases fit TRBD1. Germline CDR1 MNHNY, CDR2 SVGAGI (reference sequence). V lost 7 bases and J lost 0; bases outside the gene matches: 6. The CDR3 runs 14 residues. CDR3 sequence (DNA): TGTGCCAGCACCAGGACAGGCGGCTCCTACGAGCAGTACTTC. Amino acids: CASTRTGGSYEQYF.

The table lists this clone with a count of one. The chain joins TRBV5-1 to TRBJ1-4; 7 bases fit TRBD1. The V segment lost 4 bases and the J segment 8 bases; nucleotides outside the gene matches: 8. The CDR3 is made up of 14 amino acids. Germline V CDR1 and CDR2: SGHRS, YFSETQ. CDR3 sequence: CASSETGPWEKLFF. CDR3 nucleotides: TGCGCCAGCAGCGAGACAGGGCCCTGGGAAAAACTGTTTTTT.

V is TRBV24-1 and J is TRBJ2-1, with D perhaps TRBD1 (7 bases). V was clipped by 5 bases and J by 9 bases, with 16 bases between them. This CDR3 spans 14 amino acids. The V gene's germline CDR1 is KGHDR and CDR2 SFDVKD. CDR3: CATSAYDREAEQFF. The DNA for the CDR3 is TGTGCCACCAGTGCTTACGACAGGGAGGCTGAGCAGTTCTTC.

This chain links TRBV12-3 or TRBV12-4 with TRBJ1-1; D is unclear. Trimming removed 2 bases at V and 5 bases at J, with 9 bases between. The length of the CDR3 is 13 residues. The CDR3 DNA reads TGTGCCAGCAGTTTATTACGGGAGACTGAAGCTTTCTTT. Amino acids: CASSLLRETEAFF.

The chain is built from TRBV6-2 or TRBV6-3 and TRBJ1-1; weak D call: TRBD1 (6 bases). The germline CDR1 and CDR2 sequences are MNHEY and SVGEGT. The V end was cut by 5 bases, the J end by 3 bases, with 22 bases between. The length of the CDR3 is 17 residues. In DNA form, the CDR3 reads TGTGCCAGCAGTGCGGGACACATCGCCCTCATTTACACTGAAGCTTTCTTT. Its translation: CASSAGHIALIYTEAFF.

This clone showed up just once. The rearrangement links TRBV24-1 to TRBJ2-1; the match to TRBD2 covers 9 bases. The germline V gene encodes CDR1 KGHDR and CDR2 SFDVKD. The length of the CDR3 is 15 residues. V dropped 5 bases and J dropped 2; count of bases not matched to a gene: 3. CDR3 bases: TGTGCCACCAGTGTGGCTAGCGGGACCTACAATGAGCAGTTCTTC. It is translated as CATSVASGTYNEQFF.

A remark on this clone: Other DNA variants within this sample encode the same CDR3. The chain combines TRBV30 with TRBJ1-6, with TRBD1 matching over 11 bases. The V segment lost 2 bases and the J segment 7 bases; nucleotides outside the gene matches: 1. This CDR3 region has 14 residues. Germline V gene sequence: CDR1 GTSNPN, CDR2 SVGIG (reference sequence). In DNA form, the CDR3 reads TGTGCCTGGAGTAGGGACAGGGGGAATTCACCCCTCCACTTT. It specifies CAWSRDRGNSPLHF.

V is TRBV5-1 and J is TRBJ2-7; 8 bases are a match to TRBD1. This CDR3 comprises 18 residues. The V gene end was trimmed by 4 bases and the J gene end by 2 bases; junction bases not matched to a gene: 17. Germline V gene lookup returns CDR1 SGHRS and CDR2 YFSETQ. The CDR3 region is CASSPRPLGTGLAYEQYF. For the CDR3, the DNA is TGCGCCAGCAGCCCGCGCCCCCTAGGGACAGGACTTGCCTACGAGCAGTACTTC.

The chain is built from TRBV15 and TRBJ1-1; no reliable D call. CDR1 is LNHNV and CDR2 is YYDKDF in the germline V gene (reference sequence). The ends were cut back, 1 base at V and 2 bases at J, with 5 bases in the middle. CDR3 length: 13 amino acids. The CDR3 DNA reads as TGTGCCACCAGCAGAGTGGGAAACACTGAAGCTTTCTTT. It yields the protein CATSRVGNTEAFF. The full variable domain, its missing parts supplied by reference TRBV15 and TRBJ1-1, is DAMVIQNPRYQVTQFGKPVTLSCSQTLNHNVMYWYQQKSSQAPKLLFHYYDKDFNNEADTPDNFQSRRPNTSFCFLDIRSPGLGDTAMYLCATSRVGNTEAFFGQGTRLTVV.

The rearrangement links TRBV4-2 to TRBJ2-5; maybe TRBD1 (6 bases). The CDR3 has 15 residues. Germline assignment: CDR1 LGHNA and CDR2 YNFKEQ. The germline V and J ends were trimmed by 1 base and 0 bases, with 9 bases remaining between them. The CDR3 reads CASSQAQGNQETQYF. The CDR3, as DNA: TGTGCCAGCAGCCAAGCCCAGGGGAACCAAGAGACCCAGTACTTC.

This sequence joins TRBV19 and TRBJ2-3; 10 bases align to TRBD2. Per germline, CDR1 LNHDA and CDR2 SQIVND (reference sequence). The CDR3 is 17 residues long. V lost 0 bases and J lost 1; bases outside the gene matches: 4. The CDR3 here is CASSIDSGGRGTDTQYF. CDR3 DNA sequence: TGTGCCAGTAGTATAGATAGCGGGGGGCGAGGCACAGATACGCAGTATTTT. Full variable domain (rest looked up from reference TRBV19 and TRBJ2-3): DGGITQSPKYLFRKEGQNVTLSCEQNLNHDAMYWYRQDPGQGLRLIYYSQIVNDFQKGDIAEGYSVSREKKESFPLTVTSAQKNPTAFYLCASSIDSGGRGTDTQYFGPGTRLTVL.

V and J are TRBV5-6 and TRBJ1-5; the match to TRBD1 covers 7 bases. CDR1 is SGHDT and CDR2 is YYEEEE in the germline V gene. With 0 bases clipped from V and 3 bases from J, the junction kept 12 bases outside the gene matches. The CDR3 is made up of 18 amino acids. The CDR3, as DNA: TGTGCCAGCAGCTTGGTAGGGTCTCAGGGGGAGGACAATCAGCCCCAGCATTTT. This gives the protein CASSLVGSQGEDNQPQHF.

The V gene is TRBV27, the J gene TRBJ2-7; D is ambiguous. The V end was cut by 2 bases, the J end by 2 bases, with 10 bases between. In germline, CDR1 is MNHEY, CDR2 SMNVEV (reference sequence). This CDR3 contains 14 residues. CDR3 coding DNA: TGTGCCAGCAGTTTAGTTGGCAGTACCTACGAGCAGTACTTC. Its translation: CASSLVGSTYEQYF.

This clone has just one count. The chain combines TRBV19 with TRBJ2-4; D unresolved. The CDR3 contains 14 residues. The germline V and J ends were trimmed by 6 bases and 5 bases, with 14 bases remaining between them. The germline gives CDR1 LNHDA, CDR2 SQIVND (reference sequence). CDR3 sequence: CASSPRGDQNIQYF. DNA of the CDR3: TGTGCCAGTAGCCCCCGCGGTGATCAAAACATTCAGTACTTC.

The rearrangement joins TRBV3-1 (or the pseudogene TRBV3-2) to TRBJ2-3; D uncertain. The CDR3 totals 13 residues. Trimming took off 1 base at V and 2 bases at J, with 4 bases between the two ends. CDR1 and CDR2 (germline): LGHDT, YNNKEL (reference sequence). CDR3 residues: CASSQGTTDTQYF. CDR3 nucleotides: TGTGCCAGCAGCCAAGGTACCACAGATACGCAGTATTTT.

J is TRBJ2-7 and V is TRBV2, with 7 nucleotides matching TRBD2. V gave up 0 bases and J gave up 3 bases; unmatched junction bases: 11. This CDR3 has 17 residues. The V gene's germline CDR1 is SNHLY and CDR2 FYNNEI. The CDR3 here is CASSEAGEGSVFYEQYF. CDR3 DNA: TGTGCCAGCAGTGAAGCTGGGGAGGGTTCAGTTTTCTACGAGCAGTACTTC.

The chain carries TRBV5-1 and TRBJ1-2, with 7 positions matching TRBD1. The junction had 15 bases not matched to a gene; V was cut back by 4 bases and J by 6 bases. Germline V lookup: CDR1 SGHRS, CDR2 YFSETQ. This CDR3 spans 16 amino acids. The CDR3 DNA reads as TGCGCCAGCAGCCCGCCCCAATCCCAGGGGGTTCATGGCTACACCTTC. This gives the protein CASSPPQSQGVHGYTF.

The rearrangement joins TRBV5-1 to TRBJ1-3, with TRBD1 matching 9 bases. After removal of 1 base from V and 6 bases from J, the junction contained 5 bases not matched to a gene. Germline lookup yields CDR1 SGHRS and CDR2 YFSETQ. The CDR3 runs 15 residues. This CDR3 is CASSLWGQGENTIYF. The CDR3 DNA reads as TGCGCCAGCAGCTTGTGGGGACAGGGAGAAAACACCATATATTTT.

This chain connects TRBV11-3 to TRBJ2-3, with no clear D. V gave up 1 base and J gave up 5 bases, with 4 bases separating them. CDR1 and CDR2 (germline): SGHNT, YENEEA. The CDR3 sequence is 12 residues long. The CDR3 DNA is TGTGCCAGCAGCTTAGCAGGAGATACGCAGTATTTT. Translation: CASSLAGDTQYF.

The chain links TRBV19 to TRBJ1-2; D may be TRBD1 (6 bases). Germline V gene lookup returns CDR1 LNHDA and CDR2 SQIVND (reference sequence). The CDR3 length is 14 residues. V dropped 3 bases and J dropped 5 bases, with 13 bases sitting between them. The CDR3 DNA sequence: TGTGCCAGTAGTATCGGAGGCAGGGGTTATGGCTACACCTTC. Translated: CASSIGGRGYGYTF.

The rearrangement joins TRBV6-2 or TRBV6-3 to TRBJ2-3, with D perhaps TRBD2 (6 bases). Trimming took 6 bases from V and 3 from J, leaving 19 bases between them. The CDR3 spans 16 residues. The germline gives CDR1 MNHEY, CDR2 SVGEGT. The CDR3 reads CASSPTRFGGTDTQYF. In DNA, the CDR3 is TGTGCCAGCAGCCCAACTAGATTTGGAGGGACAGATACGCAGTATTTT.

The rearrangement uses TRBV2 and TRBJ1-1, with 10 bases that match TRBD1. Germline V gene sequence: CDR1 SNHLY, CDR2 FYNNEI. The junction had 5 bases not matched to a gene; V was cut back by 5 bases and J by 5 bases. The CDR3 is made up of 14 amino acids. In nucleotides, the CDR3 is TGTGCCAGCAGTCCCGGGACAGGGGTGACTGAAGCTTTCTTT. It specifies CASSPGTGVTEAFF.

The genes are TRBV9 and TRBJ2-7; maybe TRBD1 (5 bases). The germline gives CDR1 SGDLS, CDR2 YYNGEE. The CDR3 is 14 amino acids. V lost 0 bases to trimming and J lost 0 bases, with 7 bases between them. CDR3 sequence reads: CASSVGTNSYEQYF. Written as DNA, the CDR3 is TGTGCCAGCAGCGTAGGGACAAACTCCTACGAGCAGTACTTC.